The rows below give T cell receptor beta chains drawn from one sample of a study of T cell responses to AZD1222 COVID-19 vaccine. This table comes from immunoSEQ multiplex PCR, and its TCRdb copy is limited to in-frame clones, with some not included. Of roughly 100,000 clones in the sample, 88% were seen once. The sequencing here drew on peripheral blood, taken on day 0 of AZD1222 vaccination. These receptors were obtained from an adult in good health. CDR3s include the opening cysteine and the closing phenylalanine or tryptophan. The D gene is left open where the match is weak. Not all rows give a size; the values are once, few, many and, for expanded clones, a class.

j_call | clone_size | v_call | d_call | cdr3_nt | cdr3_aa
TRBJ2-1 | - | TRBV3-1/TRBV3-2 | - | TGTGCCAGCAGCCAAAGTAGGTCCTACAATGAGCAGTTCTTC | CASSQSRSYNEQFF
TRBJ2-7 | - | TRBV9 | - | TGTGCCAGCAGCGTAGGAATCGTAACCTACGAGCAGTACTTC | CASSVGIVTYEQYF
TRBJ2-3 | - | TRBV15 | - | TGTGCCACCAGCAGAGATCTCCCTAGCACAGATACGCAGTATTTT | CATSRDLPSTDTQYF
TRBJ1-6 | - | TRBV27 | - | TGTGCCAGCAGTCTGACCGGGACACATAATTCACCCCTCCACTTT | CASSLTGTHNSPLHF
TRBJ2-2 | - | TRBV10-1 | TRBD2 | TGCGCCAGCAGTGAATTTGGGGAGCGGGAGCTCGGCACCGGGGAGCTGTTTTTT | CASSEFGERELGTGELFF
TRBJ2-3 | - | TRBV25-1 | TRBD1 | TGTGCCAGCAGGGGGACAGGGGCAGATACGCAGTATTTT | CASRGTGADTQYF
TRBJ2-2 | - | TRBV13 | TRBD2 | TGTGCCAGCCGGCTAGCGGGAAGGGGCGGGGAGCTGTTTTTT | CASRLAGRGGELFF
TRBJ1-1 | - | TRBV4-1 | TRBD1 | TGCGCCAGCATCGGGACAGCGAACACTGAAGCTTTCTTT | CASIGTANTEAFF
TRBJ2-1 | - | TRBV16 | - | TGTGCCAGCAGCCAAAGGGGGGGGATCTACAATGAGCAGTTCTTC | CASSQRGGIYNEQFF
TRBJ1-1 | few | TRBV3-1/TRBV3-2 | TRBD1 | TGTGCCAGCAGCCGGACAGGGGGCTCTGAAGCTTTCTTT | CASSRTGGSEAFF
TRBJ2-3 | few | TRBV29-1 | TRBD1 | TGCAGCGTTGAGGCAGGTGGGACAGGGACAGATACGCAGTATTTT | CSVEAGGTGTDTQYF
TRBJ1-1 | - | TRBV3-1/TRBV3-2 | - | TGTGCCAGCAGCCAGTCAGGAAGGAACACTGAAGCTTTCTTT | CASSQSGRNTEAFF
TRBJ2-5 | - | TRBV27 | - | TGTGCCAGCAGTCTCGCCTCCGGGACCGTCCTGGAGACCCAGTACTTC | CASSLASGTVLETQYF
TRBJ2-7 | - | TRBV7-2 | TRBD1 | TGTGCCAGCAGACGCGGACAGGGGGGCTACGAGCAGTACTTC | CASRRGQGGYEQYF
TRBJ2-7 | - | TRBV28 | - | TGTGCCAGCAGTTCAAGACCGTTCACCCCCTACGAGCAGTACTTC | CASSSRPFTPYEQYF
TRBJ2-7 | - | TRBV6-2/TRBV6-3 | - | TGTGCCAGCAGTTACTCGATGGGCAGAGGGCAGTGGGAGCAGTACTTC | CASSYSMGRGQWEQYF
TRBJ2-7 | - | TRBV12-3/TRBV12-4 | - | TGTGCCAGCAGTGAGGACAGATACGAGCAGTACTTC | CASSEDRYEQYF
TRBJ1-2 | - | TRBV28 | - | TGTGCCAGCAGGAGACAGTCTGAAAATGGCTACACCTTC | CASRRQSENGYTF
TRBJ2-3 | - | TRBV5-1 | - | TGCGCCAGCAGCCTCCGGACGGACTTCACAGATACGCAGTATTTT | CASSLRTDFTDTQYF
TRBJ1-2 | - | TRBV28 | - | TGTGCCAGCAGTTTATCCCCCACTTTCGGTTCTGTCTTTTATGGCTACACCTTC | CASSLSPTFGSVFYGYTF
TRBJ2-1 | once | TRBV28 | - | TGTGCCAGCAGTCACTATCGAAGCTCCTACAATGAGCAGTTCTTC | CASSHYRSSYNEQFF
TRBJ2-1 | once | TRBV7-9 | TRBD1 | TGTGCCAGCAGCTTAAGGGGGCTAGCAGGCAATGAGCAGTTCTTC | CASSLRGLAGNEQFF
TRBJ2-7 | - | TRBV4-1 | TRBD2 | TGCGCCAGCAGCCTCCGGTGGCTAGCGGGAACACCCTACGAGCAGTACTTC | CASSLRWLAGTPYEQYF
TRBJ1-2 | few | TRBV28 | - | TGTGCCAGCAGGACGGGCGGGGGCTATGGCTACACCTTC | CASRTGGGYGYTF
TRBJ1-3 | - | TRBV3-1/TRBV3-2 | - | TGTGCCAGCAGCCAATTCTCAGATAACACCATATATTTT | CASSQFSDNTIYF
TRBJ2-7 | - | TRBV18 | TRBD2 | TGTGCCAGCTCACCATACCCCGGGGGACTACCCTACGAGCAGTACTTC | CASSPYPGGLPYEQYF
TRBJ1-2 | - | TRBV15 | - | TGTGCCACCAGCAGGCCCCTCTCTTCAGGGGACTATGGCTACACCTTC | CATSRPLSSGDYGYTF
TRBJ1-3 | - | TRBV5-1 | - | TGCGCCAGCAGCCTTACAGGGAACAGCGGAAACACCATATATTTT | CASSLTGNSGNTIYF
TRBJ1-1 | - | TRBV2 | - | TGTGCCAGCAGCGTTACACTTATGAACACTGAAGCTTTCTTT | CASSVTLMNTEAFF
TRBJ1-3 | - | TRBV5-5 | - | TGTGCCAGCAGCTCGGACGGATACTCTGGAAACACCATATATTTT | CASSSDGYSGNTIYF
TRBJ1-5 | - | TRBV2 | TRBD1 | TGTGCCAGCGGGACAGACAATCAGCCCCAGCATTTT | CASGTDNQPQHF
TRBJ2-1 | - | TRBV11-2 | TRBD2 | TGTGCCAGCAGCCCCTTAGGCGGGAGTGGCTCCTACAATGAGCAGTTCTTC | CASSPLGGSGSYNEQFF
TRBJ2-5 | - | TRBV19 | TRBD1 | TGTGCCAGTAGTACAGGACAGGGGACGGAGACCCAGTACTTC | CASSTGQGTETQYF
TRBJ1-1 | - | TRBV28 | - | TGTGCCAGCAGTTTGTTGGGCGGTGGGAACACTGAAGCTTTCTTT | CASSLLGGGNTEAFF
TRBJ2-2 | - | TRBV10-2 | TRBD2 | TGCGCCAGCATTGATGCGGGGAGGGGCGGGGAGCTGTTTTTT | CASIDAGRGGELFF
TRBJ1-1 | once | TRBV4-2 | - | TGTGCCAGCAGCCAAAAAACAGGGAGAGGGAACACTGAAGCTTTCTTT | CASSQKTGRGNTEAFF
TRBJ1-3 | - | TRBV30 | - | TGTGCCTGGAGCCGGGACCCCTCTGGAAACACCATATATTTT | CAWSRDPSGNTIYF
TRBJ2-1 | - | TRBV3-1/TRBV3-2 | TRBD2 | TGTGCCAGCAGCCAAGATATTTCTAGCGGGAGACTGGGGAATGAGCAGTTCTTC | CASSQDISSGRLGNEQFF
TRBJ2-3 | - | TRBV5-1 | - | TGCGCCAGCAGCTTGGGAGCGAACGCCCGCACAGATACGCAGTATTTT | CASSLGANARTDTQYF
TRBJ2-3 | once | TRBV7-2 | TRBD2 | TGTGCCAGCAGCTCTCAGGGCGGACTAGCGACAGATACGCAGTATTTT | CASSSQGGLATDTQYF
TRBJ2-1 | - | TRBV6-5 | - | TGTGCCAGCACCCACAAGGGGGGCCCAGCACCGAGGCAGTTCTTC | CASTHKGGPAPRQFF
TRBJ2-1 | - | TRBV7-3 | - | TGTGCCAGCAGGGGCCTTCCAGGTGAGCAGTTCTTC | CASRGLPGEQFF
TRBJ2-3 | - | TRBV5-1 | TRBD2 | TGCGCCAGCAGCTTGGGGGCTAGCGGGAGTGGGCGAGATACGCAGTATTTT | CASSLGASGSGRDTQYF
TRBJ1-1 | - | TRBV27 | - | TGTGCCAGCACCTATTTAGGGGCAAGAGACACTGAAGCTTTCTTT | CASTYLGARDTEAFF
TRBJ1-5 | few | TRBV27 | - | TGTGCCAGCAGTCCCGTCAGGGTATACAACCAGCCCCAGCATTTT | CASSPVRVYNQPQHF
TRBJ2-7 | few | TRBV28 | TRBD1 | TGTGCCAGCAGTACCGTGACAGGGGTCTACGAGCAGTACTTC | CASSTVTGVYEQYF
TRBJ2-3 | - | TRBV5-1 | - | TGCGCCAGCAGCCCGCCGGGGGGCCGCACAGATACGCAGTATTTT | CASSPPGGRTDTQYF
TRBJ2-7 | - | TRBV7-9 | - | TGTGCCAGCAGCGGCCGGGACTTCCCCTACGAGCAGTACTTC | CASSGRDFPYEQYF
TRBJ2-7 | many | TRBV5-5 | - | TGTGCCAGCACCTTGGACGAGCAGTACTTC | CASTLDEQYF
TRBJ1-2 | - | TRBV19 | - | TGTGCCAGTAGCTCCCCCGACAGGACTAACTATGGCTACACCTTC | CASSSPDRTNYGYTF
TRBJ2-1 | - | TRBV6-2/TRBV6-3 | - | TGTGCCAGCAGCCCTCGACTAGGGGTCCGCTCCTACAATGAGCAGTTCTTC | CASSPRLGVRSYNEQFF
TRBJ2-2 | - | TRBV9 | - | TGTGCCAGCAGCGTACGTGCCGGGGAGCTGTTTTTT | CASSVRAGELFF
TRBJ2-1 | - | TRBV11-2 | - | TGTGCCAGCAGCAAAGCTTACAATGAGCAGTTCTTC | CASSKAYNEQFF
TRBJ2-3 | - | TRBV2 | TRBD2 | TGTGCCAGCGCAGTTCTAGCGGTGAGCACAGATACGCAGTATTTT | CASAVLAVSTDTQYF
TRBJ2-1 | - | TRBV19 | - | TGTGCCAGTAGTAAACAGGGAGGCAATGAGCAGTTCTTC | CASSKQGGNEQFF